This T cell receptor beta chain was obtained from a study of blood T cell repertoires in COVID-19. Whole-study context: Nucleic acid was either cDNA or gDNA, and it came from T cells, B-cell-depleted T cells, or PBMCs.

Deletions cut 2 bases from V and 0 bases from J, with 10 bases between. Per the germline V gene, CDR1 is MNHNS and CDR2 is SASEGT. The CDR3 loop spans 16 amino acids. Original analysis: Amplification of reference gene primers provided the estimated nucleated cell counts. Sequencing was performed with immunoSEQ multiplex PCR; in TCRdb, only in-frame clones are kept and a portion is missing. The V and J calls and clone size come from that table; D and trimming were worked out from the DNA. The sample includes 14,000 or so clones, about four fifths of them seen just once. The sequenced material came from peripheral blood. The clonotype was recovered from a woman in her sixties with acute or convalescent COVID-19. This sequence joins TRBV6-1 and TRBJ2-2, with D possibly being TRBD1 (5 bases). The CDR3 region is CASSEQGGTNTGELFF. CDR3 sequence (DNA): TGTGCCAGCAGTGAACAGGGCGGTACGAACACCGGGGAGCTGTTTTTT.